What follows is one T cell receptor (beta chain) and its context. The record originates from a study of T cell responses to AZD1222 COVID-19 vaccine. Libraries were prepared by immunoSEQ multiplex PCR; TCRdb keeps only in-frame clonotypes and omits some of them. The table shows 110,000 or so clones, with about 86% occurring only once. V was trimmed by 3 bases and J by 6 bases, leaving 14 bases between them. Looked up from germline, CDR1 is KGHDR and CDR2 is SFDVKD. This CDR3 spans 14 amino acids. This chain links TRBV24-1 with TRBJ2-7, with D uncertain. The clonotype comes from an adult who received the AZD1222 COVID-19 vaccine. This specimen consisted of peripheral blood, obtained 28 days after the second AZD1222 dose. The CDR3 protein is CATSDPGPHSEQYF. Here the CDR3 DNA reads TGTGCCACCAGTGATCCCGGGCCTCACAGCGAGCAGTACTTC.